A selection of T cell receptor beta chains follows, all from one sample in a study of blood T cell repertoires in COVID-19. This table comes from immunoSEQ multiplex PCR, and its TCRdb copy is limited to in-frame clones, with some not included. The sample carries about 310,000 clones, more than 70% recorded once. The source material was peripheral blood. Source of these receptors: a woman between 50 and 59 years old who had recovered from COVID-19. Both conserved end residues are part of each CDR3.

j_call	v_call	cdr3_aa
TRBJ1-3	TRBV4-3	CASSQAIGGLGNTIYF
TRBJ2-1	TRBV6-5	CASRLSTSGYNEQFF
TRBJ2-3	TRBV5-4	CASSYRRETDTQYF
TRBJ2-5	TRBV6-1	CASSEEIGAGGPRETQYF
TRBJ1-1	TRBV2	CASSERQVRGYTEAFF
TRBJ2-2	TRBV5-1	CASSPTTSGGTGELFF
TRBJ2-3	TRBV28	CASSGGARTDTQYF
TRBJ1-4	TRBV11-2	CASSLAAGAGEKLFF
TRBJ2-7	TRBV5-4	CASSPGLGTSGGFTYEQYF
TRBJ2-1	TRBV6-2/TRBV6-3	CASSYGTSGVSSYNEQFF
TRBJ2-3	TRBV18	CASSPTLAGTDTQYF
TRBJ1-5	TRBV12-2	CASRLELTGSLLSSNQPQHF
TRBJ2-2	TRBV3-1/TRBV3-2	CASSPFDSWNTGELFF
TRBJ1-5	TRBV28	CASNRGSQPQHF
TRBJ2-7	TRBV6-2/TRBV6-3	CASSSGTSPYEQYF
TRBJ2-3	TRBV3-1/TRBV3-2	CASSPGDSLTDTQYF
TRBJ1-2	TRBV5-5	CASSSEGNYGYTF
TRBJ1-6	TRBV6-5	CASGEDSDSPLHF
TRBJ2-7	TRBV5-5	CASSTPTGTEQYF
TRBJ1-5	TRBV30	CAWSVQGIQPQHF
TRBJ1-5	TRBV2	CASRGQGESQPQHF
TRBJ2-7	TRBV20-1	CSAVGAYEQYF
TRBJ1-4	TRBV6-5	CASSYLGQGGEKLFF